The sequence of this T cell receptor (beta chain) was determined in a study of blood T cell repertoires in COVID-19 (TCRdb year 2020). A note on the overall study: The collaborator samples originated in the United States, Italy and Spain and spanned the acute and convalescent phases of COVID-19. The prospective study material was composed of cDNA or gDNA derived from T cells, B-cell-depleted T cells, or PBMCs. Subjects who had been exposed to COVID-19, were actively infected with it, or had recovered from it provided the deeply sampled blood TCRbeta repertoires that made up the dataset. The repertoires were made available in a free public database intended to serve as a resource for research on the immune response to SARS-CoV-2. Samples were obtained from the ongoing ImmuneRACE study (first 160 participants) and from roughly 1,300 subjects provided by 6 global collaborators. Sample metadata almost always included a de-identified subject ID, COVID-19 status, age in years and sex. HLA class I and class II types, where available, came from metadata supplied by the sample provider rather than from assay-based typing. Broad study findings and their caveats: How much clinical and demographic metadata was included differed by source and by participant, and the metadata was provided uncurated.

For this clone: It has no known antigen specificity. The record has no base qualities; no much larger clone is one base away.

As encoded in the germline V gene, CDR1 is MDHEN while CDR2 is SYDVKM. Reading from cysteine to phenylalanine, the CDR3 counts 17 amino acids. Only CDR3 DNA is held: 51 bases, read in frame from base 1. At the junction V is shortened by 2 bases and J by 6 bases; bases outside the gene matches: 10. TCRbeta CDR3 regions were amplified from genomic DNA using the immunoSEQ Assay, a bias-controlled multiplex PCR. The paper's data handling went like this. Within the assay, amplification of reference gene primers was used to estimate how many nucleated cells each sample contained. To quantify the absolute abundance of each unique TCRbeta CDR3 rearrangement, sequence reads were collapsed and filtered. For each sample, productive Simpson clonality was calculated as the square root of Simpson's diversity index over productive rearrangements. TCRdb obtained this table from immuneACCESS and retained in-frame rearrangements with V and J assigned. These tables miss some clones; where compared with another copy, unresolved V genes account for less than half of the shortfall, and the remainder is unexplained. The D gene and trimming were derived from the DNA, and the V and J assignments and clone size from that table. Within this sample are 200,000 to 250,000 clones, with 75% to 85% of them counted one time only. Roughly 1.3% of the sample goes to the ten largest clones.

One collaborating source in Seattle enrolled patients while the patients were actively infected and followed the patients over time throughout the course of disease. Collaborating institutions collected whole blood in K2EDTA tubes following their own protocols. For TCRbeta analysis, collaborators shipped samples in one of three forms: frozen whole blood, isolated PBMCs, or DNA extracted from either of those sample types. The sample was peripheral blood. This receptor chain uses TRBV28 and TRBJ2-2, and TRBD1 aligns with 9 junction nucleotides. This sequence originates from a young woman with COVID-19, enrolled during active disease. This receptor has the CDR3 CASSLDRDRAVAGELFF. The DNA sequence is given as TGTGCCAGCAGTTTAGACCGGGACAGGGCGGTTGCCGGGGAGCTGTTTTTT.